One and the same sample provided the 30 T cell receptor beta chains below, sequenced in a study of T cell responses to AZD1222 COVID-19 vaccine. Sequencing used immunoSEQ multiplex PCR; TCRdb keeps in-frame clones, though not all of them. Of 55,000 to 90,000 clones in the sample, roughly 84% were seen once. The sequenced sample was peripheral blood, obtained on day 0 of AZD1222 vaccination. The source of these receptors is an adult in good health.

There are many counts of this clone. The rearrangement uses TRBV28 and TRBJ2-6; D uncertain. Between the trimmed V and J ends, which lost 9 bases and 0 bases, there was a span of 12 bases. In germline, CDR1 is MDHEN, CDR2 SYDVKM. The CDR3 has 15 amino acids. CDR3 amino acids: CASSRLDSGANVLTF. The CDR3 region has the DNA TGTGCCAGTTCCCGACTGGACTCTGGGGCCAACGTCCTGACTTTC.

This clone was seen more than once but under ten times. The CDR3 spells CASSPGGGQGIYGYTF. The CDR3 nucleotides are TGTGCCAGCAGCCCAGGAGGGGGACAGGGGATCTATGGCTACACCTTC. The J gene is TRBJ1-2, the V gene TRBV5-4; 10 bases agree with TRBD1. CDR1 and CDR2 (germline): SGHNT, YYREEE (reference sequence). Losses at the gene ends were 4 bases for V and 4 bases for J; bases not matched to a gene: 10. The CDR3 totals 16 residues.

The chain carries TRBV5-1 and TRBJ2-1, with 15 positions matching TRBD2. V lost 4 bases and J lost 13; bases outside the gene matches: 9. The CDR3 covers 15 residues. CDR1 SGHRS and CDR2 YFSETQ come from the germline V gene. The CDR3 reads CASSPSGLAGGPQFF. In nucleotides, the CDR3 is TGCGCCAGCAGCCCCTCGGGACTAGCGGGGGGCCCTCAGTTCTTC.

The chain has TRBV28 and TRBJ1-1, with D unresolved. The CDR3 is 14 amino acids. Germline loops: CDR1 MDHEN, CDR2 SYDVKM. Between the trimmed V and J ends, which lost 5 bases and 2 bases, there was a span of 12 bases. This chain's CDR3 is CASSGSLGNTEAFF. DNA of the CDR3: TGTGCCAGCAGTGGGTCTTTGGGCAACACTGAAGCTTTCTTT.

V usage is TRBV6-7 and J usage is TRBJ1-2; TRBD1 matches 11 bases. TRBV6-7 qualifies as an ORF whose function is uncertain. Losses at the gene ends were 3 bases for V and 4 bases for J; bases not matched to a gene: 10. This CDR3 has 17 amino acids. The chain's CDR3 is CASSYVSDRGQGYGYTF. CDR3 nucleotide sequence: TGTGCCAGCAGTTATGTATCGGACAGGGGGCAGGGCTATGGCTACACCTTC.

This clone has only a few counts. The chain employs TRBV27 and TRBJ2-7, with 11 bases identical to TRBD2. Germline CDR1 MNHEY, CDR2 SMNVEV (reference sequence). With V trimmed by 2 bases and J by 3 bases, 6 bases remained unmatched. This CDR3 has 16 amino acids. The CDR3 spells CASSLTPLAGGYEQYF. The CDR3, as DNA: TGTGCCAGCAGTTTAACGCCCCTAGCGGGGGGCTACGAGCAGTACTTC.

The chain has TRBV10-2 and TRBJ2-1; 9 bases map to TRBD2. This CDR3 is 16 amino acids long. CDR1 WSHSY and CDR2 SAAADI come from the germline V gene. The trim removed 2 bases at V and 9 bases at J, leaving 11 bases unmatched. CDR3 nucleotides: TGCGCCAGCAGTGAGCCCTACCTAGCGGGGTCGTTTGAGCAGTTCTTC. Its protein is CASSEPYLAGSFEQFF.

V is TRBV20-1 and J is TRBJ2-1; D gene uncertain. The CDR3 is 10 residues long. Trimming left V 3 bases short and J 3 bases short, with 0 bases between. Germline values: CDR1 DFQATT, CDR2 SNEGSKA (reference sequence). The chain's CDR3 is CSASYNEQFF. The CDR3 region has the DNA TGCAGTGCTAGCTACAATGAGCAGTTCTTC.

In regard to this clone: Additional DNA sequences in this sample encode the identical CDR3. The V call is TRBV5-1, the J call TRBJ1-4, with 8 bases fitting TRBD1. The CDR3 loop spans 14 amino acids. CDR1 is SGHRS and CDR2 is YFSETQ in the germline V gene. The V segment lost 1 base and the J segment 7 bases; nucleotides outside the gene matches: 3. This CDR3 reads CASSLTGGSEKLFF. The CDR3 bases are TGCGCCAGCAGCTTGACAGGGGGAAGTGAAAAACTGTTTTTT.

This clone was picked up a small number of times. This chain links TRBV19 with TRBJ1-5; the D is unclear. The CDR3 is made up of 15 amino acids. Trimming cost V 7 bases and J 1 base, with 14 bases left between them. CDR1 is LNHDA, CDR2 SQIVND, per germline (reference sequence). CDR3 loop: CASTGGPQSNQPQHF. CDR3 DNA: TGTGCCAGTACCGGAGGTCCCCAAAGCAATCAGCCCCAGCATTTT.

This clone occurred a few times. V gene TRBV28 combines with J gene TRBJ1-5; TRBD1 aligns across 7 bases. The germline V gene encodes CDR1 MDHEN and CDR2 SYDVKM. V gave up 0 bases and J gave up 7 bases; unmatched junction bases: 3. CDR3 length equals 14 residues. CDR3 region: CASSLWAGGQPQHF. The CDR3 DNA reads TGTGCCAGCAGTTTATGGGCAGGGGGACAGCCCCAGCATTTT.

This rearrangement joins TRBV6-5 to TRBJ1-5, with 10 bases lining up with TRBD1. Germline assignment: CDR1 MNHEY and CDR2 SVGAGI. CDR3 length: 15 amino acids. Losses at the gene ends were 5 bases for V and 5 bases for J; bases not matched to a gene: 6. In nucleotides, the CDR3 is TGTGCCAGCAGTCGGACAGGGGGATGGGATCAGCCCCAGCATTTT. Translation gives CASSRTGGWDQPQHF.

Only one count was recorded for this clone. CDR3 protein: CASASDRGRGNEQFF. The CDR3 region has the DNA TGTGCCAGCGCGTCGGACAGGGGTAGAGGAAATGAGCAGTTCTTC. This chain links TRBV19 with TRBJ2-1; TRBD1 matches 9 bases. Germline loops: CDR1 LNHDA, CDR2 SQIVND (reference sequence). V dropped 9 bases and J dropped 7; count of bases not matched to a gene: 13. CDR3 length: 15 amino acids.

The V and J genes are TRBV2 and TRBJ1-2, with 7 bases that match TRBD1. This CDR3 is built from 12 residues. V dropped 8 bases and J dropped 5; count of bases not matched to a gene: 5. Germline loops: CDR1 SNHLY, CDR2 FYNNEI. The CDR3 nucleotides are TGTGCCAGCCGGGACAGCGGATATGGCTACACCTTC. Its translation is CASRDSGYGYTF.

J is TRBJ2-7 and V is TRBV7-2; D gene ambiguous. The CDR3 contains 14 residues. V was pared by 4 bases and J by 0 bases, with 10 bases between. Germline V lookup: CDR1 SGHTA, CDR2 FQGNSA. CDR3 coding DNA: TGTGCCAGCAGCTCTGGATTCCACTCCTACGAGCAGTACTTC. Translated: CASSSGFHSYEQYF.

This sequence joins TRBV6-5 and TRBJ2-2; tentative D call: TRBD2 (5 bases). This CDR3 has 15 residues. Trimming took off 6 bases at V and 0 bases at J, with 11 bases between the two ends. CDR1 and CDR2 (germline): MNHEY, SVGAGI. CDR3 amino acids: CASRRTASNTGELFF. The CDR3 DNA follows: TGTGCCAGCAGGCGGACTGCCTCGAACACCGGGGAGCTGTTTTTT.

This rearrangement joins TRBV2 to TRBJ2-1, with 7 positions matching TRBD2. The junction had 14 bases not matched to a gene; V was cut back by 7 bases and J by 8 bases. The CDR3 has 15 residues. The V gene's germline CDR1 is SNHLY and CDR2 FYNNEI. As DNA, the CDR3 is TGTGCCAGCACCCTGGGAGGGGTCCTTGTCTATGAGCAGTTCTTC. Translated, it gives CASTLGGVLVYEQFF.

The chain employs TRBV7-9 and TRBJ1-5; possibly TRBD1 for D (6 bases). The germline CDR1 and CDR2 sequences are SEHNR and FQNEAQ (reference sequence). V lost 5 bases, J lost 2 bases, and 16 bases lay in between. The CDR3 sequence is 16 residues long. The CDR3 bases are TGTGCCAGCAGCCCATCGGGGGGCGCGGGCAATCAGCCCCAGCATTTT. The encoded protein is CASSPSGGAGNQPQHF.

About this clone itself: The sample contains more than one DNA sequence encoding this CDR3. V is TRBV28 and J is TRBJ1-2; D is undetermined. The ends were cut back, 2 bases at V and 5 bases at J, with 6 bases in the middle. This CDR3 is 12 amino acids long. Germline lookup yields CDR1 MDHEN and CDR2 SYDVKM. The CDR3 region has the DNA TGTGCCAGCAGTTTAAGGCAATATGGCTACACCTTC. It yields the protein CASSLRQYGYTF.

CDR3: CASSTRSAGRLFF. DNA of the CDR3: TGTGCCAGCAGTACCCGATCAGCAGGGAGACTGTTTTTT. The rearrangement joins TRBV12-3 or TRBV12-4 to TRBJ1-4, with D possibly matching TRBD1 (5 bases). V lost 5 bases to trimming and J lost 13 bases, with 17 bases between them. This CDR3 contains 13 residues.

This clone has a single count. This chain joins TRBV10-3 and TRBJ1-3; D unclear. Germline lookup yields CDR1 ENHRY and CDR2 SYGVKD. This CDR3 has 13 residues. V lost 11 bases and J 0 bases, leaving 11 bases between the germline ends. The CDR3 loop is CASTGNSGNTIYF. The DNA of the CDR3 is TGTGCCTCGACGGGGAACTCTGGAAACACCATATATTTT.

As DNA, the CDR3 is TGTGCCTGGACGGGGGGTGCAACTAATGAAAAACTGTTTTTT. Residues: CAWTGGATNEKLFF. This chain uses TRBV30 with TRBJ1-4; D is perhaps TRBD1 (5 bases). CDR1 and CDR2 (germline): GTSNPN, SVGIG (reference sequence). The CDR3 is 14 amino acids. Trimming took 4 bases from V and 0 from J, leaving 9 bases between them.

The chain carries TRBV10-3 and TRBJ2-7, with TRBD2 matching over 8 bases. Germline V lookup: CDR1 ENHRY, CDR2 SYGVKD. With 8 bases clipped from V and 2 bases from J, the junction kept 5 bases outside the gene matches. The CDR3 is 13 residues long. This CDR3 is CAILAGGTYEQYF. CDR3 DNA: TGTGCCATCCTAGCGGGTGGGACCTACGAGCAGTACTTC.

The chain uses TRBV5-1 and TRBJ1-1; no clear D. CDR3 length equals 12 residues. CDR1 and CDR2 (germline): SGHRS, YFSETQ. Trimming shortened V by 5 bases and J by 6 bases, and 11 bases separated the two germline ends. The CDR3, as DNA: TGCGCCAGCAGACTGGACGCCTCTGAAGCTTTCTTT. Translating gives CASRLDASEAFF.

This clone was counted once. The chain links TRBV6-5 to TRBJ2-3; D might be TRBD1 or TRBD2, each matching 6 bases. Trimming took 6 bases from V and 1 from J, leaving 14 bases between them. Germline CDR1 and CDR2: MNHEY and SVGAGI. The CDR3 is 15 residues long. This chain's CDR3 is CASRGGQTGTDTQYF. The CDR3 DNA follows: TGTGCCAGCAGGGGAGGACAGACTGGCACAGATACGCAGTATTTT.

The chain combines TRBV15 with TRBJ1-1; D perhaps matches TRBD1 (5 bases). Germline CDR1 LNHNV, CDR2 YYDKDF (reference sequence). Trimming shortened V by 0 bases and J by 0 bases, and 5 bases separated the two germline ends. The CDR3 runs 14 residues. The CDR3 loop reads CATSRDRVNTEAFF. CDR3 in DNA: TGTGCCACCAGCAGAGACAGGGTGAACACTGAAGCTTTCTTT.

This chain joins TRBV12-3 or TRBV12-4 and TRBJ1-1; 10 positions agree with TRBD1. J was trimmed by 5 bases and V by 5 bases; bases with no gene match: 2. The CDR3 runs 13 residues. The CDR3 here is CASSPGQGTEAFF. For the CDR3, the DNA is TGTGCCAGCAGTCCGGGACAGGGGACTGAAGCTTTCTTT.

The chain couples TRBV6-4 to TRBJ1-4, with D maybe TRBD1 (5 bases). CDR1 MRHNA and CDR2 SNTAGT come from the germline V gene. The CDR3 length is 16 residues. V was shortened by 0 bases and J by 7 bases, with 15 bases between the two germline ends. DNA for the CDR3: TGTGCCAGCAGTGACTCGCGGGGGAAGCGGAGTGAAAAACTGTTTTTT. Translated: CASSDSRGKRSEKLFF.

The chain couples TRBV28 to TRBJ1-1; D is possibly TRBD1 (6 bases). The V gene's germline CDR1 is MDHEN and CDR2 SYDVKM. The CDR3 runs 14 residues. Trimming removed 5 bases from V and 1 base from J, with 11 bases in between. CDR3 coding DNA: TGTGCCAGCAGTCCGACAGGCGGGAACACTGAAGCTTTCTTT. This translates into CASSPTGGNTEAFF.

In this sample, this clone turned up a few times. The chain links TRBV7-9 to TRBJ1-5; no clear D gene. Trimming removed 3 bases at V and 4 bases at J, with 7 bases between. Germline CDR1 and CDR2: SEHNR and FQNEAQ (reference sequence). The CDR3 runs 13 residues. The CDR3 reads CASSFAVNQPQHF. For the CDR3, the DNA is TGTGCCAGCAGCTTTGCTGTTAATCAGCCCCAGCATTTT.